Below are 12 T cell receptor beta chains sequenced from a single sample in a study of response to subunit inactivated influenza vaccine. TCRdb re-called the RT-PCR reads with MiXCR, one entry per CDR3 protein. The table lists 550,000 to 600,000 distinct CDR3 sequences, 10% to 15% of them singletons. Sequenced material: PBMCs from blood, taken on the day of vaccination. All receptors derive from a middle-aged man who received an inactivated influenza vaccine.

The rearrangement uses TRBV9 and TRBJ2-5, with 9 nucleotides matching TRBD2. Trimming cost V 0 bases and J 5 bases; bases outside gene matches: 5. There are 15 residues in the CDR3. The germline gives CDR1 SGDLS, CDR2 YYNGEE. DNA for the CDR3: TGTGCCAGCAGCGTAGAAGCGGGAGGAGGGGAGACCCAGTACTTC. It translates to CASSVEAGGGETQYF. The variable domain in full, completed from reference TRBV9 and TRBJ2-5, reads DSGVTQTPKHLITATGQRVTLRCSPRSGDLSVYWYQQSLDQGLQFLIQYYNGEERAKGNILERFSAQQFPDLHSELNLSSLELGDSALYFCASSVEAGGGETQYFGPGTRLLVL.

The chain employs TRBV3-1 and TRBJ2-7; 11 bases match TRBD2. V shed 4 bases, J shed 5 bases, and the junction held 10 bases outside the gene matches. The germline V gene encodes CDR1 LGHDT and CDR2 YNNKEL (reference sequence). This CDR3 has 16 residues. In nucleotides, the CDR3 is TGTGCCAGCAGCCCAGATAGCGGGAGGGCAAGTCACGAGCAGTACTTC. Translation gives CASSPDSGRASHEQYF.

This clonotype occurred many times. This rearrangement joins TRBV30 to TRBJ1-4, with 9 bases lining up with TRBD1. V lost 0 bases, J lost 13 bases, and 9 bases stayed unmatched. CDR3 length: 14 residues. CDR1 and CDR2 (germline): GTSNPN, SVGIG (reference sequence). The CDR3 DNA is TGTGCCTGGAGTGTGGGTTCGACAGGGGGATTACTGTTTTTT. Residues: CAWSVGSTGGLLFF.

V usage is TRBV9 and J usage is TRBJ2-2; possibly TRBD2 for D (6 bases). V shed 4 bases and J shed 4 bases, with 11 bases lying between them. The CDR3 has 14 amino acids. Germline lookup yields CDR1 SGDLS and CDR2 YYNGEE. The CDR3: CASSSRGLTGELFF. The CDR3 DNA sequence: TGTGCCAGCAGCTCCCGGGGACTCACCGGGGAGCTGTTTTTT. The full variable domain, its missing parts supplied by reference TRBV9 and TRBJ2-2, is DSGVTQTPKHLITATGQRVTLRCSPRSGDLSVYWYQQSLDQGLQFLIQYYNGEERAKGNILERFSAQQFPDLHSELNLSSLELGDSALYFCASSSRGLTGELFFGEGSRLTVL.

This clonotype was seen many times. The chain links TRBV20-1 to TRBJ2-7; 12 bases line up with TRBD2. Per germline, CDR1 DFQATT and CDR2 SNEGSKA (reference sequence). The CDR3 is made up of 18 amino acids. V dropped 6 bases and J dropped 1; count of bases not matched to a gene: 16. CDR3 in amino acids: CSAQEPWPTSGGSYEQYF. CDR3 nucleotide sequence: TGCAGTGCCCAAGAACCCTGGCCGACTAGCGGGGGTTCCTACGAGCAGTACTTC.

In its sample, this clonotype was seen once. The chain carries TRBV5-5 and TRBJ2-1, with 11 bases fitting TRBD2. With 1 base clipped from V and 4 bases from J, the junction kept 4 bases outside the gene matches. Per germline, CDR1 SGHKS and CDR2 YYEKEE (reference sequence). This CDR3 region has 16 residues. CDR3 in amino acids: CASSLSSSGGYNEQFF. DNA of the CDR3: TGTGCCAGCAGCTTGTCGTCTAGCGGGGGGTACAATGAGCAGTTCTTC.

The rearrangement uses TRBV4-1 and TRBJ2-5, with D hard to call. The CDR3 runs 16 residues. Germline assignment: CDR1 MGHRA and CDR2 YSYEKL. V was shortened by 6 bases and J by 1 base, with 18 bases between the two germline ends. The CDR3 here is CASSPSQGRVQETQYF. The CDR3 DNA reads TGCGCCAGCAGTCCAAGTCAAGGTAGGGTCCAAGAGACCCAGTACTTC.

This clonotype was seen at least ten times. The V gene is TRBV21-1, the J gene TRBJ2-5; TRBD2, the table's D call, was not compared with the DNA. TRBV21-1 is labeled a pseudogene. CDR3 length: 15 amino acids. Written as DNA, the CDR3 is TGTGCCAGCAGCATAATAGCGGGGGGGCAAGAGACCCAGTACTTC. It yields the protein CASSIIAGGQETQYF.

This clonotype was counted many times. The chain joins TRBV20-1 to TRBJ1-6, with 9 bases matching TRBD1. Germline V gene data show CDR1 as DFQATT and CDR2 as SNEGSKA (reference sequence). The CDR3 spans 13 residues. V was pared by 5 bases and J by 9 bases, with 5 bases of the junction left unmatched. The CDR3 bases are TGCAGTGCTTTCTTGGACAGGGGTTCACCCCTCCACTTT. Residues: CSAFLDRGSPLHF.

This clonotype showed up just a few times. The chain combines TRBV27 with TRBJ2-3; 7 nucleotides agree with TRBD1. J gave up 4 bases and V 5 bases, and 6 bases lay outside the gene matches. The length of the CDR3 is 14 residues. Germline CDR1 reads MNHEY; CDR2 reads SMNVEV (reference sequence). CDR3 region: CASSHRGASDTQYF. CDR3 DNA: TGTGCCAGCAGTCACAGGGGTGCTTCAGATACGCAGTATTTT.

This clonotype was detected only a few times. The chain couples TRBV5-1 to TRBJ2-1; no clear D. This CDR3 region has 13 residues. Trimming stripped 2 bases from V and 8 bases from J, with 11 bases between. Germline V gene data show CDR1 as SGHRS and CDR2 as YFSETQ. CDR3 sequence: CASSFGFGHEQFF. The CDR3 bases are TGCGCCAGCAGCTTCGGTTTCGGGCATGAGCAGTTCTTC. The complete variable domain, with remaining parts taken from reference TRBV5-1 and TRBJ2-1, reads KAGVTQTPRYLIKTRGQQVTLSCSPISGHRSVSWYQQTPGQGLQFLFEYFSETQRNKGNFPGRFSGRQFSNSRSEMNVSTLELGDSALYLCASSFGFGHEQFFGPGTRLTVL.

This clonotype came up many times. The chain carries TRBV29-1 and TRBJ2-3; D ambiguous. The CDR3 loop spans 12 amino acids. The V gene's germline CDR1 is SQVTM and CDR2 ANQGSEA. V was shortened by 6 bases and J by 4 bases, with 11 bases between the two germline ends. The CDR3 is CSVRPRADTQYF. Here the CDR3 DNA reads TGCAGCGTGAGGCCCCGTGCAGATACGCAGTATTTT.